This T cell receptor (beta chain) was sequenced during a study of cytomegalovirus exposure and HLA in healthy donors. At the level of the study: Counted in an early data release were approximately 85 million unique TCRs from HLA-typed donors. Notes on the study in general: Most TCR sequences were rare, but some public TCRs occurred in many donors. HLA allele associations emerged for around 15,000 TCR beta sequences in a later analysis, at 0.05 false discovery rate. Some V segments, including TRBV6-2 and TRBV6-3, were excluded as indistinguishable.

The PCR had 60 Vbeta and 13 Jbeta primers. The method was immunoSEQ multiplex PCR; TCRdb's version includes in-frame clones alone and lacks a portion of them. The sample contains about 240,000 clones, roughly four fifths of which appear only once. In its sample, this clone was seen a few times. What it recognizes is unknown. The CDR3 contains 15 residues. The V gene's germline CDR1 is MNHNS and CDR2 SASEGT. V was trimmed by 6 bases and J by 4 bases, leaving 19 bases between them. The receptor comes from a woman aged 55 to 70 in good health and CMV-seropositive. The sample taken for sequencing was PBMCs. The rearrangement uses TRBV6-1 and TRBJ2-7, with a possible D match to TRBD1 (6 bases). The CDR3 nucleotides read TGTGCCAGCAGCCCCTGGGGGCGCAATGATTACGAGCAGTACTTC. Its translation is CASSPWGRNDYEQYF.